These 27 T cell receptor beta chains came from one sample sequenced in a study of OX40 agonist ivuxolimab in advanced cancers. Using immunoSEQ multiplex PCR, the repertoire was profiled, and TCRdb retains in-frame clones only, with some absent. There are fewer than 65,000 clones in the sample; roughly 84% occur only once, and around 27% lies in the top ten. The sample here was CD4+ or CD8+ T cells sorted from blood, taken in a trial of the OX40 agonist ivuxolimab. These receptor sequences come from an adult with an advanced solid tumor such as melanoma, head and neck, liver or kidney cancer.

The V and J genes are TRBV6-1 and TRBJ2-7, with TRBD2 as a possible D gene (5 bases). V was pared by 8 bases and J by 3 bases, with 14 bases between. Germline assignment: CDR1 MNHNS and CDR2 SASEGT. This CDR3 region has 13 residues. CDR3 nucleotide sequence: TGTGCCAGCTCCCCGTCAGACTACTACGAGCAGTACTTC. Residues: CASSPSDYYEQYF.

With respect to this clone: The junction shows a germline mismatch at one end, possibly a read error. The rearrangement joins TRBV7-2 to TRBJ2-7, with 9 positions matching TRBD2. CDR3 length: 12 amino acids. The germline V gene encodes CDR1 SGHTA and CDR2 FQGNSA. CDR3 nucleotides: TGTGCCAGCAGCTCTTTGCGGGGGGGCCTAACGTTC. It translates to CASSSLRGGLTF.

The chain's CDR3 is CASSSNGDRPYEQYF. The CDR3 DNA reads TGTGCCAGCAGCTCTAATGGGGACAGGCCCTACGAGCAGTACTTC. The chain recombines TRBV7-4 with TRBJ2-7; 8 bases fit TRBD1. The CDR3 consists of 15 residues. Germline V gene lookup returns CDR1 SGHVT and CDR2 SQSDAQ. V dropped 4 bases and J dropped 2; count of bases not matched to a gene: 7.

The rearrangement links TRBV7-8 to TRBJ1-2, with D perhaps TRBD1 (5 bases). Trimming took off 3 bases at V and 8 bases at J, with 13 bases between the two ends. This CDR3 spans 13 amino acids. Germline values: CDR1 SGHVS, CDR2 FQNEAQ. CDR3 in amino acids: CASSLGRERGYTF. The DNA for the CDR3 is TGTGCCAGCAGCTTGGGCAGGGAAAGAGGCTACACCTTC.

This clone was observed a few times. V gene TRBV15 combines with J gene TRBJ2-4, with 8 positions matching TRBD2. The J segment lost 7 bases and the V segment lost 5 bases, leaving 13 bases of the junction unmatched. The CDR3 is 16 residues long. Germline V lookup: CDR1 LNHNV, CDR2 YYDKDF (reference sequence). The CDR3 spells CATSPRGSGSRNIQYF. The CDR3 DNA reads as TGTGCCACCAGCCCCCGGGGGAGCGGGAGTAGGAACATTCAGTACTTC.

The rearrangement uses TRBV5-6 and TRBJ1-5; no firm D call. The CDR3 totals 15 residues. CDR1 and CDR2 from the germline V gene are SGHDT and YYEEEE. V was clipped by 4 bases and J by 0 bases, with 11 bases between them. CDR3 loop: CASSRRTNSNQPQHF. Here the CDR3 DNA reads TGTGCCAGCAGCCGAAGAACCAATAGCAATCAGCCCCAGCATTTT.

J is TRBJ1-1 and V is TRBV5-4; a possible D gene is TRBD1 (5 bases). Germline assignment: CDR1 SGHNT and CDR2 YYREEE (reference sequence). The CDR3 runs to 16 residues. The germline V and J ends were trimmed by 0 bases and 1 base, with 13 bases remaining between them. This chain's CDR3 is CASSLDPAGTNTEAFF. CDR3 nucleotide sequence: TGTGCCAGCAGCTTGGATCCGGCAGGGACGAACACTGAAGCTTTCTTT.

This clone showed up just a few times. V and J are TRBV30 and TRBJ2-2, with 9 nucleotides matching TRBD1. CDR3 size: 15 residues. The J segment lost 7 bases and the V segment lost 2 bases, leaving 8 bases of the junction unmatched. Germline assignment: CDR1 GTSNPN and CDR2 SVGIG (reference sequence). The CDR3 loop reads CAWSYRDRDNGELFF. The CDR3 region has the DNA TGTGCCTGGAGTTACCGGGACAGGGACAACGGGGAGCTGTTTTTT.

This chain connects TRBV28 to TRBJ2-7; 8 bases map to TRBD2. This CDR3 has 14 amino acids. Germline CDR1 reads MDHEN; CDR2 reads SYDVKM. With V trimmed by 5 bases and J by 3 bases, 6 bases remained unmatched. The CDR3 DNA follows: TGTGCCAGCAGTCCGGCGGGGGGCAGCTACGAGCAGTACTTC. The encoded protein is CASSPAGGSYEQYF.

For this clone: One junction end disagrees with the germline gene, perhaps due to a read error. The chain carries TRBV2 and TRBJ2-1, with 7 bases identical to TRBD1. The germline V gene encodes CDR1 SNHLY and CDR2 FYNNEI. The CDR3 covers 14 residues. DNA of the CDR3: TGTGCCAGCAGCGCACAACGTTTCCAGGGGGAAGGACTCTTC. Protein: CASSAQRFQGEGLF.

V and J are TRBV7-2 and TRBJ2-1; D may be TRBD1 or TRBD2 (6 bases each). CDR1 and CDR2 (germline): SGHTA, FQGNSA. CDR3 length: 14 residues. Trimming cost V 3 bases and J 5 bases, with 11 bases left between them. The CDR3 spells CASSFRGQNNEQFF. The CDR3 bases are TGTGCCAGCAGCTTTCGGGGGCAAAACAATGAGCAGTTCTTC.

The chain employs TRBV5-5 and TRBJ1-1, with unresolved D. V shed 1 base and J shed 10 bases, with 11 bases lying between them. The CDR3 runs 12 residues. Germline V lookup: CDR1 SGHKS, CDR2 YYEKEE (reference sequence). CDR3 in DNA: TGTGCCAGCAGCTTGCCGACTCTGGGAGCTTTCTTT. Its translation is CASSLPTLGAFF.

V gene TRBV5-4 combines with J gene TRBJ1-1; a possible D gene is TRBD1 (6 bases). Trimming took 4 bases from V and 1 from J, leaving 14 bases between them. Germline-derived CDR1 and CDR2 are SGHNT and YYREEE (reference sequence). The CDR3 length is 15 residues. The CDR3 nucleotides read TGTGCCAGCAGCCCACCTCGGGGGCCGAACACTGAAGCTTTCTTT. Residues: CASSPPRGPNTEAFF.

This rearrangement joins TRBV10-3 to TRBJ1-2; perhaps TRBD1 as D (6 bases). The CDR3 length is 13 residues. The ends were cut back, 11 bases at V and 4 bases at J, with 17 bases in the middle. Germline CDR1 and CDR2: ENHRY and SYGVKD. CDR3 in DNA: TGTGCCGCGTGGCCGGGACAAGCCTATGGCTACACCTTC. Protein product: CAAWPGQAYGYTF.

The V call is TRBV5-1, the J call TRBJ2-7, with D possibly being TRBD1 (6 bases). The CDR3 totals 14 residues. The V gene's germline CDR1 is SGHRS and CDR2 YFSETQ. V lost 4 bases, J lost 0 bases, and 11 bases lay in between. The CDR3 region has the DNA TGCGCCAGCAGCGCCGGACAGAGCTCCTACGAGCAGTACTTC. Protein: CASSAGQSSYEQYF.

This chain uses TRBV30 with TRBJ1-2; no clear D. This CDR3 region has 13 residues. V lost 0 bases and J lost 12, with 17 bases in between. Germline V gene data show CDR1 as GTSNPN and CDR2 as SVGIG (reference sequence). CDR3 nucleotides: TGTGCCTGGAGTGTAGGCCCTCCCTCCCAAAACACCTTC. It specifies CAWSVGPPSQNTF. The variable domain in full, completed from reference TRBV30 and TRBJ1-2, reads SQTIHQWPATLVQPVGSPLSLECTVEGTSNPNLYWYRQAAGRGLQLLFYSVGIGQISSEVPQNLSASRPQDRQFILSSKKLLLSDSGFYLCAWSVGPPSQNTFGSGTRLTVV.

The rearrangement joins TRBV7-6 to TRBJ2-2; D gene unclear. This CDR3 comprises 16 residues. The V end was cut by 2 bases, the J end by 6 bases, with 16 bases between. Germline lookup yields CDR1 SGHVS and CDR2 FNYEAQ. CDR3 amino acids: CASSLLGAVSAGELFF. DNA of the CDR3: TGTGCCAGCAGCTTATTGGGCGCAGTCAGCGCCGGGGAGCTGTTTTTT.

This clone was counted between two and nine times. The genes are TRBV5-5 and TRBJ1-1; D may be TRBD1 (5 bases). The V gene lost 2 bases and the J gene lost 4 bases, with 12 bases spanning the gap. The CDR3 covers 14 residues. CDR1 is SGHKS, CDR2 YYEKEE, per germline (reference sequence). The CDR3 loop is CASSLAGMVTEAFF. As DNA, the CDR3 is TGTGCCAGCAGCTTAGCAGGGATGGTCACTGAAGCTTTCTTT. Full variable domain (remainder filled in from reference TRBV5-5 and TRBJ1-1): DAGVTQSPTHLIKTRGQQVTLRCSPISGHKSVSWYQQVLGQGPQFIFQYYEKEERGRGNFPDRFSARQFPNYSSELNVNALLLGDSALYLCASSLAGMVTEAFFGQGTRLTVV.

The chain links TRBV7-9 to TRBJ1-2; tentative D call: TRBD1 (6 bases). Between the trimmed V and J ends, which lost 4 bases and 7 bases, there was a span of 16 bases. Looked up from germline, CDR1 is SEHNR and CDR2 is FQNEAQ (reference sequence). The CDR3 contains 14 residues. The CDR3 loop reads CASSSLQGRGGYTF. In DNA, the CDR3 is TGTGCCAGCAGCTCTCTACAGGGCAGGGGTGGCTACACCTTC.

The chain is built from TRBV29-1 and TRBJ2-7, with 9 bases fitting TRBD1. Germline V gene data show CDR1 as SQVTM and CDR2 as ANQGSEA. There are 13 residues in the CDR3. J gave up 1 base and V 7 bases, and 5 bases lay outside the gene matches. CDR3 loop: CSAEGQGSYEQYF. CDR3 in DNA: TGCAGCGCCGAGGGACAGGGATCCTACGAGCAGTACTTC.

The chain is built from TRBV6-1 and TRBJ1-5; D remains unclear. Trimming stripped 5 bases from V and 1 base from J, with 9 bases between. The CDR3 consists of 14 residues. CDR1 is MNHNS and CDR2 is SASEGT in the germline V gene. DNA for the CDR3: TGTGCCAGCAGTACCGGGATCAGCAATCAGCCCCAGCATTTT. This encodes CASSTGISNQPQHF.

This chain uses TRBV28 with TRBJ1-5, with D uncertain. The V end was cut by 3 bases, the J end by 0 bases, with 12 bases between. CDR1 MDHEN and CDR2 SYDVKM come from the germline V gene. The CDR3 has 16 residues. Here the CDR3 DNA reads TGTGCCAGCAGTTTGGAAAGGTCGTATAGCAATCAGCCCCAGCATTTT. Its protein is CASSLERSYSNQPQHF.

V is TRBV15 and J is TRBJ2-2; D uncertain. The CDR3 consists of 16 residues. CDR1 LNHNV and CDR2 YYDKDF come from the germline V gene (reference sequence). V lost 0 bases, J lost 1 base, and 9 bases lay in between. The CDR3 nucleotides read TGTGCCACCAGCAGAGATCACAGAATGAACACCGGGGAGCTGTTTTTT. It codes for CATSRDHRMNTGELFF.

The chain joins TRBV28 to TRBJ2-7; 10 nucleotides agree with TRBD2. This CDR3 is built from 15 residues. Per the germline V gene, CDR1 is MDHEN and CDR2 is SYDVKM. Unmatched junction bases numbered 5, after V lost 4 bases and J lost 2 bases. The CDR3 reads CASSWVLAGTYEQYF. The DNA for the CDR3 is TGTGCCAGCAGTTGGGTACTAGCGGGGACCTACGAGCAGTACTTC.

The chain carries TRBV5-8 and TRBJ2-1; 12 bases agree with TRBD2. V was clipped by 2 bases and J by 6 bases; unmatched bases: 9. The CDR3 covers 17 residues. Germline V gene lookup returns CDR1 SGHTS and CDR2 YDEGEE. The CDR3 DNA follows: TGTGCCAGCAGCTTAGGACTAGCGGGAAATGTTGGCAATGAGCAGTTCTTC. Translated: CASSLGLAGNVGNEQFF.

This clone was seen once. The chain links TRBV19 to TRBJ2-7; maybe TRBD2 (5 bases). This CDR3 is built from 15 residues. Trimming took 6 bases from V and 0 from J, leaving 15 bases between them. The germline V gene encodes CDR1 LNHDA and CDR2 SQIVND (reference sequence). The CDR3 spells CASSDFRRSSYEQYF. The CDR3 bases are TGTGCCAGTAGCGACTTTAGGAGGAGCTCCTACGAGCAGTACTTC.

The V gene is TRBV2, the J gene TRBJ2-1, with D unclear. Trimming took off 6 bases at V and 10 bases at J, with 10 bases between the two ends. There are 11 residues in the CDR3. Germline values: CDR1 SNHLY, CDR2 FYNNEI. The chain's CDR3 is CASRVKAEQFF. CDR3 bases: TGTGCCAGCAGGGTAAAAGCGGAGCAGTTCTTC.